This entry features one TCR beta chain sequence. This record comes from a study of OX40 agonist ivuxolimab in advanced cancers. Sequencing used immunoSEQ multiplex PCR; TCRdb keeps in-frame clones, though not all of them. The sample carries about 69,000 clones, around 90% recorded once. CDR3 length: 14 residues. The germline CDR1 and CDR2 sequences are MRHNA and SNTAGT. V trimming: 6 bases; J trimming: 2 bases; junction bases outside the gene matches: 5. This receptor was obtained from an adult with an advanced solid tumor such as melanoma, head and neck, liver or kidney cancer. The rearrangement links TRBV6-4 to TRBJ2-3, with 7 bases identical to TRBD1. Sequencing was performed on CD4+ or CD8+ T cells sorted from blood, taken in a trial of the OX40 agonist ivuxolimab. CDR3 nucleotide sequence: TGTGCCAGCAGGGCGCAGGGGGTCACAGATACGCAGTATTTT. Translated: CASRAQGVTDTQYF.